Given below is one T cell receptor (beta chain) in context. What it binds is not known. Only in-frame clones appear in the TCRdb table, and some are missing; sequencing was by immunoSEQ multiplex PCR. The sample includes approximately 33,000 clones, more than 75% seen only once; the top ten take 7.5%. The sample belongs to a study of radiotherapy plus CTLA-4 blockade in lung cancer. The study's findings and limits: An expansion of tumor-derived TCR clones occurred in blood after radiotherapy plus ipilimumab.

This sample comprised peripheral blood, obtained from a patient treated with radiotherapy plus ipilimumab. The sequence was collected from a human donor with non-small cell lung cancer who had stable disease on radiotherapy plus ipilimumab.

CDR3 coding DNA: TGTGCCAGCAGTGTACAGGTATCCTATGGCTACACCTTC. This gives the protein CASSVQVSYGYTF. J is TRBJ1-2 and V is TRBV28, with D perhaps TRBD1 (5 bases). CDR1 and CDR2 (germline): MDHEN, SYDVKM. The CDR3 is 13 residues long. Deletions cut 5 bases from V and 4 bases from J, with 11 bases between.